The present T cell receptor (beta chain) was sequenced within a study of blood T cells in healthy people across ages. The authors ran a second PCR of roughly 6 to 12 cycles using a sample-barcoded 5' primer and a J-beta primer mix. TCRdb ran MiXCR on the 5' RACE reads and lists one entry per CDR3 protein. The table shows approximately 1,700,000 distinct CDR3 sequences, with roughly 43% occurring only once. With respect to this clonotype: Its specificity is unknown.

Study findings and constraints: Nothing was known about donor CMV status, and this possibly confounded expanded clonotype changes.

This receptor was identified in a human donor in good health. Input material: blood.

CDR3 in amino acids: CASSSFQGPAGEQYF. CDR3 nucleotide sequence: TGTGCCAGCAGTTCATTTCAGGGCCCAGCCGGCGAGCAGTACTTC. The rearrangement uses TRBV27 and TRBJ2-7; a weak D match, TRBD1 (5 bases). The CDR3 spans 15 residues. Between the trimmed V and J ends, which lost 4 bases and 6 bases, there was a span of 19 bases. Germline V lookup: CDR1 MNHEY, CDR2 SMNVEV (reference sequence).